Included here is one T cell receptor beta chain sequence, with context. This sample stems from a study of blood T cell repertoires in COVID-19. The table came from immunoSEQ multiplex PCR; TCRdb's copy has only in-frame clones and leaves some out. The sample yields around 42,000 clones, over 75% seen once. The germline gives CDR1 SGHNT, CDR2 YYREEE (reference sequence). The CDR3 is made up of 16 amino acids. V was clipped by 3 bases and J by 4 bases; unmatched bases: 6. The sample taken for sequencing was peripheral blood. This TCR came from a human donor in a cohort sampled during active COVID-19. This chain joins TRBV5-4 and TRBJ2-2, with 10 bases that match TRBD1. The CDR3 loop reads CASSSSGQGSTGELFF. The CDR3 region has the DNA TGTGCCAGCAGCTCTTCGGGACAGGGGAGCACCGGGGAGCTGTTTTTT.